This TCR beta chain originates from a study of T cell repertoires in cytomegalovirus infection. The germline V gene encodes CDR1 SGHVS and CDR2 FNYEAQ. V shed 4 bases and J 3 bases; nucleotides not matched to a gene: 3. The CDR3 runs 13 residues. This clonotype was observed many times. Its antigen is unidentified. TCRdb ran MiXCR on the reads and lists one entry per CDR3 protein. This table holds about 69,000 distinct CDR3 sequences, 25% to 30% found once. This TCR came from a human donor in good health (CMV status not recorded). Some clones in this sample may be carry-over from other donors' samples. Sequenced material: CD8+ T cells from cultured PBMCs, taken from culture after CMV antigen stimulation. This chain joins TRBV7-6 and TRBJ2-7; TRBD2 agrees at 7 bases. In DNA, the CDR3 is TGTGCCAGCAGCTCCAGGGAGGGCTACGAGCAGTACTTC. Translating it yields CASSSREGYEQYF.